What follows are 4 T cell receptor beta chains derived from one specimen sequenced in a study of T cell repertoires in cytomegalovirus infection. From the reads, TCRdb called clonotypes with MiXCR, one entry per CDR3 protein. The sample comprises around 130,000 distinct CDR3 sequences, 8% to 9% of which are singletons, and roughly a tenth rests with the top ten. Sequenced sample: PBMCs. Receptors were obtained from a human donor in good health (CMV status not recorded). Some clones in this sample may be carry-over from other donors' samples.

This clonotype was recorded a few times. The chain recombines TRBV24-1 with TRBJ1-1, with D possibly being TRBD1 (6 bases). CDR3 length: 13 residues. CDR1 and CDR2 from the germline V gene are KGHDR and SFDVKD. Trimming stripped 4 bases from V and 4 bases from J, with 9 bases between. CDR3 protein: CATSDSRGTEAFF. As DNA, the CDR3 is TGTGCCACCAGTGACTCCAGGGGCACTGAAGCTTTCTTT.

This clonotype has just a few counts. The rearrangement joins TRBV20-1 to TRBJ1-5, with D unclear. V was shortened by 2 bases and J by 2 bases, with 13 bases between the two germline ends. The CDR3 spans 15 residues. Germline V CDR1 and CDR2: DFQATT, SNEGSKA (reference sequence). In nucleotides, the CDR3 is TGCAGTGCTAGATCGGAGGAGTTGGGCAATCAGCCCCAGCATTTT. Protein product: CSARSEELGNQPQHF.

This clonotype was picked up many times. The chain is built from TRBV12-3 or TRBV12-4 and TRBJ1-1; D unclear. The CDR3 runs 14 residues. V dropped 7 bases and J dropped 1 base, with 13 bases sitting between them. DNA of the CDR3: TGTGCCAGCATCCTCTACCGGGGGAACACTGAAGCTTTCTTT. Protein product: CASILYRGNTEAFF.

This clonotype was seen ten or more times. The chain links TRBV18 to TRBJ2-2; D perhaps matches TRBD2 (7 bases). The V end was cut by 6 bases, the J end by 1 base, with 15 bases between. Germline V gene data show CDR1 as KGHSH and CDR2 as LQKENI. CDR3 length: 16 amino acids. CDR3 in amino acids: CASSEAGHLNTGELFF. The CDR3 nucleotides read TGTGCCAGCTCCGAAGCGGGACACCTGAACACCGGGGAGCTGTTTTTT.